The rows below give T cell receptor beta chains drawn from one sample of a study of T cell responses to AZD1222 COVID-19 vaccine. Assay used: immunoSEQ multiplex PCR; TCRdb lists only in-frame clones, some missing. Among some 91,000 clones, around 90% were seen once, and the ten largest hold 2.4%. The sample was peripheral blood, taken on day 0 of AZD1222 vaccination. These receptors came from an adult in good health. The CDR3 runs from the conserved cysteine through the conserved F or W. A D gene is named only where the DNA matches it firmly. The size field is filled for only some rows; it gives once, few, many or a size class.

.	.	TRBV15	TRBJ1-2	CATSRDLLGVSYTF	TGTGCCACCAGCAGAGATCTGCTGGGAGTGAGCTACACCTTC
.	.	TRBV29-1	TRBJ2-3	CSTTLWGTDTQYF	TGCAGCACGACCCTGTGGGGCACAGATACGCAGTATTTT
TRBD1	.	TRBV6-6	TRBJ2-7	CASSQGVGFEQYF	TGTGCCAGCAGTCAGGGGGTAGGCTTCGAGCAGTACTTC
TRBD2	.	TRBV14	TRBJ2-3	CASSQDIAGGRRDTQYF	TGTGCCAGCAGCCAAGATATCGCGGGGGGGCGTAGAGATACGCAGTATTTT
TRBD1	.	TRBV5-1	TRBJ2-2	CASSLAGTANTGELFF	TGCGCCAGCAGCTTGGCCGGGACAGCGAACACCGGGGAGCTGTTTTTT
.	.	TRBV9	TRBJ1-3	CASSPGLSGNTIYF	TGTGCCAGCAGCCCCGGTTTATCTGGAAACACCATATATTTT
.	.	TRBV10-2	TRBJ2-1	CASSDGGHEQFF	TGCGCCAGCAGTGATGGGGGCCATGAGCAGTTCTTC
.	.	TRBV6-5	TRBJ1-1	CASSSTGTLSAFF	TGTGCCAGCAGTTCCACAGGGACTTTGAGTGCTTTCTTT
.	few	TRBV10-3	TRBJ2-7	CAINPDRTTYEQYF	TGTGCCATCAATCCCGACAGGACAACCTACGAGCAGTACTTC
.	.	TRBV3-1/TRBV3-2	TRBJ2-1	CASSHVPEKVFF	TGTGCCAGCAGCCACGTTCCGGAGAAGGTGTTCTTC
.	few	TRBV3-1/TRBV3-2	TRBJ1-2	CASSHSGNHYGYTF	TGTGCCAGCAGCCACTCCGGGAATCACTATGGCTACACCTTC
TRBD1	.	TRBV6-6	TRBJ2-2	CASSPPGTDTGELFF	TGTGCCAGCAGTCCTCCCGGGACAGACACCGGGGAGCTGTTTTTT
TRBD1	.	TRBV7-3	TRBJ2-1	CASSLQGSGFDEQFF	TGTGCCAGCAGCCTACAGGGGTCGGGATTCGATGAGCAGTTCTTC
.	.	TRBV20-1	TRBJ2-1	CSALDYNEQFF	TGCAGTGCTTTGGACTACAATGAGCAGTTCTTC
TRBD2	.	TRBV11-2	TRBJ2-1	CASSLLSGSYNEQFF	TGTGCCAGCAGCTTGCTTAGCGGGTCCTACAATGAGCAGTTCTTC
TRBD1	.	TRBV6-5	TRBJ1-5	CASSLRGGGNQPQHF	TGTGCCAGCAGTCTCAGGGGGGGCGGCAATCAGCCCCAGCATTTT
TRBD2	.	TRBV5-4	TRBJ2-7	CASSLGGLAGAYEQYF	TGTGCCAGCAGCTTGGGCGGACTAGCGGGAGCCTACGAGCAGTACTTC
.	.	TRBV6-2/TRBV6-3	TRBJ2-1	CASSDGQDVSSYNEQFF	TGTGCCAGCAGCGATGGGCAGGACGTGAGCTCCTACAATGAGCAGTTCTTC
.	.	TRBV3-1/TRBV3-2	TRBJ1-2	CASSQGGGDNTF	TGTGCCAGCAGCCAAGGGGGAGGTGACAACACCTTC
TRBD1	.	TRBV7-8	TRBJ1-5	CASSLDLQGSISNQPQHF	TGTGCCAGCAGCTTAGACCTACAGGGGTCGATAAGCAATCAGCCCCAGCATTTT
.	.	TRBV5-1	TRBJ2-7	CASSLAASESSYEQYF	TGCGCCAGCAGCTTGGCGGCTAGCGAGAGCTCCTACGAGCAGTACTTC
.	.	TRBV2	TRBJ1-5	CASSEALWGQPQHF	TGTGCCAGCAGTGAAGCGCTTTGGGGGCAGCCCCAGCATTTT
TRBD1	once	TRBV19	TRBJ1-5	CASSPDRALNQPQHF	TGTGCCAGTAGTCCGGACAGGGCCCTCAATCAGCCCCAGCATTTT
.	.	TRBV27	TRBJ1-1	CASSLLTGGTEAFF	TGTGCCAGCAGTTTATTAACGGGGGGGACTGAAGCTTTCTTT
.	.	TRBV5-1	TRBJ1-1	CASSNYLGVNTEAFF	TGCGCCAGCAGCAATTATCTTGGGGTGAACACTGAAGCTTTCTTT
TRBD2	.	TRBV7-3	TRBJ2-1	CASSHPSGGLAGGENEQFF	TGTGCCAGCAGCCACCCTTCAGGGGGGCTAGCGGGGGGAGAGAATGAGCAGTTCTTC